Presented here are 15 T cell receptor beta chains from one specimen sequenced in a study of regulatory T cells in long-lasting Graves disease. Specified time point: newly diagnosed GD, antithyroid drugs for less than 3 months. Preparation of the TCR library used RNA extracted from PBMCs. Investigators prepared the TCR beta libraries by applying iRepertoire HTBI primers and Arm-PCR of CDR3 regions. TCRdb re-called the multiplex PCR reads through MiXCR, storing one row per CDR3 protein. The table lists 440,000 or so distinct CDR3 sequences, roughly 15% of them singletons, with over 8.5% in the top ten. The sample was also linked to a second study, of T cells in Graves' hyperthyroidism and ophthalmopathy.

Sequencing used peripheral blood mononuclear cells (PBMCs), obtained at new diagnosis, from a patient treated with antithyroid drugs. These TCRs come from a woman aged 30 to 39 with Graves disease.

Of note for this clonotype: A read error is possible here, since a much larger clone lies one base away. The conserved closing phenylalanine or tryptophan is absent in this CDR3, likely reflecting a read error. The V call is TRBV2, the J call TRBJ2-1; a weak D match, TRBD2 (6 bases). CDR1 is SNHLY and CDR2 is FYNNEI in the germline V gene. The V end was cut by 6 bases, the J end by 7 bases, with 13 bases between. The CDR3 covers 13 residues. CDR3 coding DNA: TGTGCCAGCAGCCACGGGAGTGGGAATGAGCAGTTCCTC. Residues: CASSHGSGNEQFL.

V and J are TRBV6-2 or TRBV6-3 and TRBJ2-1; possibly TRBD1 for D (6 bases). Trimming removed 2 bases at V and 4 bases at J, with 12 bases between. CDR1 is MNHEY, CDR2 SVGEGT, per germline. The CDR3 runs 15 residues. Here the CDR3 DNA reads TGTGCCAGCAGTTACAAGACAGGCTTGTACAATGAGCAGTTCTTC. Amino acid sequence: CASSYKTGLYNEQFF.

CDR3 in amino acids: CASSYRRPTYEQYF. For the CDR3, the DNA is TGTGCCAGCAGTTATCGCCGACCCACCTACGAGCAGTACTTC. The chain recombines TRBV6-5 with TRBJ2-7; D is uncertain. CDR3 length: 14 amino acids. Trimming took 3 bases from V and 2 from J, leaving 11 bases between them. The V gene's germline CDR1 is MNHEY and CDR2 SVGAGI.

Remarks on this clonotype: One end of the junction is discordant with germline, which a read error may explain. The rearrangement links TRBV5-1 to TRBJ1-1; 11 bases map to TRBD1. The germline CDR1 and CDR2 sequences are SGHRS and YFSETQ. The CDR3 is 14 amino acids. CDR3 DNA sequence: TGCGCCAGCAGCTTGAGGACAGGGGGCACTGAAGCTTCCTTT. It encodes CASSLRTGGTEASF. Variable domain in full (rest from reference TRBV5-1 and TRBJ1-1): KAGVTQTPRYLIKTRGQQVTLSCSPISGHRSVSWYQQTPGQGLQFLFEYFSETQRNKGNFPGRFSGRQFSNSRSEMNVSTLELGDSALYLCASSLRTGGTEASFGQGTRLTVV.

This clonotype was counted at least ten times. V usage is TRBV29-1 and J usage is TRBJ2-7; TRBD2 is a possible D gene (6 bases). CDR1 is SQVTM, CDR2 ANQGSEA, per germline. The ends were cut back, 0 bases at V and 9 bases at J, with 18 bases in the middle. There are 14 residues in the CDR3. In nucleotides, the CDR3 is TGCAGCGTTGAAGACCCCTCCGGTAGCGGCACGCAGTACTTC. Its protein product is CSVEDPSGSGTQYF.

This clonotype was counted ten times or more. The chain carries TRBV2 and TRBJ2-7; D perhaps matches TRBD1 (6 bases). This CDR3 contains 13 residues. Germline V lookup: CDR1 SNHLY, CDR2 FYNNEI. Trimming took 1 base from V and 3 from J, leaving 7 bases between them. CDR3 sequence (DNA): TGTGCCAGCAGTGAAGGGGACAACTACGAGCAGTACTTC. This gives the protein CASSEGDNYEQYF.

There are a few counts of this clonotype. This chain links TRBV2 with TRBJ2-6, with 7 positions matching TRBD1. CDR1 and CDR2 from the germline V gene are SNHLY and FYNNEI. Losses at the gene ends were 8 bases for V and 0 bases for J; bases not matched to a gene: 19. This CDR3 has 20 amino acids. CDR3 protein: CASSGQVARLSSSGANVLTF. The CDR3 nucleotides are TGTGCCAGCTCCGGACAGGTTGCGCGTTTGTCTAGCTCTGGGGCCAACGTCCTGACTTTC.

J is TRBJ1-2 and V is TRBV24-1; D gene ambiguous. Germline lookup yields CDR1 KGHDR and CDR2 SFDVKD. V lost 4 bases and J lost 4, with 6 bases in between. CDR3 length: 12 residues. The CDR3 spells CATSEGSYGYTF. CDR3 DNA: TGTGCCACCAGTGAGGGGTCCTATGGCTACACCTTC.

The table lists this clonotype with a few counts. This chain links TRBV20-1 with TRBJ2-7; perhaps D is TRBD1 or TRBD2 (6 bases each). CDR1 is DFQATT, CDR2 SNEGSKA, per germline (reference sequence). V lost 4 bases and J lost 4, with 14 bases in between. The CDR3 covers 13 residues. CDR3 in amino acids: CSANYRGEYEQYF. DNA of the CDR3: TGCAGTGCTAATTATAGGGGGGAGTACGAGCAGTACTTC.

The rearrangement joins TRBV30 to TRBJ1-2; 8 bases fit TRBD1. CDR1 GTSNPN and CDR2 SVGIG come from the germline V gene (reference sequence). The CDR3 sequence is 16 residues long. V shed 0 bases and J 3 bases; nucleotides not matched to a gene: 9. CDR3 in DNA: TGTGCCTGGAGTGTTCCACGGACAGGGACGGACTATGGCTACACCTTC. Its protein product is CAWSVPRTGTDYGYTF. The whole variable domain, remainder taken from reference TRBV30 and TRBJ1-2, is SQTIHQWPATLVQPVGSPLSLECTVEGTSNPNLYWYRQAAGRGLQLLFYSVGIGQISSEVPQNLSASRPQDRQFILSSKKLLLSDSGFYLCAWSVPRTGTDYGYTFGSGTRLTVV.

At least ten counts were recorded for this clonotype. CDR3 nucleotides: TGTGCCAGCAGGAAACAGGGGCGGCTCGGCACAGATACGCAGTATTTT. Translation gives CASRKQGRLGTDTQYF. This sequence joins TRBV28 and TRBJ2-3; 7 bases match TRBD1. Unmatched junction bases numbered 10, after V lost 6 bases and J lost 1 base. CDR1 and CDR2 (germline): MDHEN, SYDVKM. The CDR3 sequence is 16 residues long.

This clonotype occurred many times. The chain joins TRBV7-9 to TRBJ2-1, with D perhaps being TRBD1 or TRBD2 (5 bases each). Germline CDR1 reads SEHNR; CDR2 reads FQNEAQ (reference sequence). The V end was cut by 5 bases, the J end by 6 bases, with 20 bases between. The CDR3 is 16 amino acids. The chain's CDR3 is CASSVGTLGSANEQFF. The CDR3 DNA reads TGTGCCAGCAGCGTCGGGACCCTGGGCTCGGCCAATGAGCAGTTCTTC.

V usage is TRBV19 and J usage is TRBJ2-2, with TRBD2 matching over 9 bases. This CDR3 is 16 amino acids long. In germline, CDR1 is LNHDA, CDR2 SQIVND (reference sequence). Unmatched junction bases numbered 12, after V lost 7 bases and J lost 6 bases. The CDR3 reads CASTFTGTSSSGELFF. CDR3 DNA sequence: TGTGCCAGTACCTTCACCGGGACTAGCTCTTCCGGGGAGCTGTTTTTT.

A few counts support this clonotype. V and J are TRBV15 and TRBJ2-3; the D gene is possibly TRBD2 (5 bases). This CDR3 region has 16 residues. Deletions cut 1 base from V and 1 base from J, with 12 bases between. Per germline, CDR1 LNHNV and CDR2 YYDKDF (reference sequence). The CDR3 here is CATSRAKAARTDTQYF. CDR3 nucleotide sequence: TGTGCCACCAGCAGAGCGAAAGCGGCCCGCACAGATACGCAGTATTTT. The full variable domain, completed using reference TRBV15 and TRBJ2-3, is DAMVIQNPRYQVTQFGKPVTLSCSQTLNHNVMYWYQQKSSQAPKLLFHYYDKDFNNEADTPDNFQSRRPNTSFCFLDIRSPGLGDTAMYLCATSRAKAARTDTQYFGPGTRLTVL.

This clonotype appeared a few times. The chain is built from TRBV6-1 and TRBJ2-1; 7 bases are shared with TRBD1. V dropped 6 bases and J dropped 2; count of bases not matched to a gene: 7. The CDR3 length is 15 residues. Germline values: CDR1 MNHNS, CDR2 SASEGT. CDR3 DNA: TGTGCCAGCAGAGGGGGCCGGGGAACCTACAATGAGCAGTTCTTC. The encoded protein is CASRGGRGTYNEQFF.